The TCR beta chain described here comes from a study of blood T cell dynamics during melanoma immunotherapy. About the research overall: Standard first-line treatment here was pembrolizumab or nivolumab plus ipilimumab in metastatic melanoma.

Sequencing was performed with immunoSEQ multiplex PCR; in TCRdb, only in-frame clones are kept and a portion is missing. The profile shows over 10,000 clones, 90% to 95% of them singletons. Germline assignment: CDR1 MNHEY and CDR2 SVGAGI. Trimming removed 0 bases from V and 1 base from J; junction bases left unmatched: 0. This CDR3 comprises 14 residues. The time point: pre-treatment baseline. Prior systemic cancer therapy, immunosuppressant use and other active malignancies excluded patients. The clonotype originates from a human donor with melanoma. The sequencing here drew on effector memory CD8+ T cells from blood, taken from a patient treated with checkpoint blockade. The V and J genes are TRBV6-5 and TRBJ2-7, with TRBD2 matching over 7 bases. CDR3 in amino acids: CASSYSGGSYEQYF. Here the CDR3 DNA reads TGTGCCAGCAGTTACTCGGGGGGGTCCTACGAGCAGTACTTC.